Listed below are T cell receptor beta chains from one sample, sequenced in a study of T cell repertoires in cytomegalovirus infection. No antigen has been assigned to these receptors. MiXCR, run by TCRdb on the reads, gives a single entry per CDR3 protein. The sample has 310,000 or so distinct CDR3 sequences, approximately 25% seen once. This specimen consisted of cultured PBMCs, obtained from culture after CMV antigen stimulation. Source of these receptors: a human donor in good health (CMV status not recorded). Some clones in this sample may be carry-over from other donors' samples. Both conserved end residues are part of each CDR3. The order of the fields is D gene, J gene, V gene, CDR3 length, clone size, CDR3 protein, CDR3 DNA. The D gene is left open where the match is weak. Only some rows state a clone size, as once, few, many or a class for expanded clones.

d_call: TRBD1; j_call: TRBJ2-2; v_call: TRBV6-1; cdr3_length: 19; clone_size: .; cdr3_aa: CASSLKPIRGRAAVGELFF; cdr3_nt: TGTGCCAGCAGTCTTAAACCGATCAGGGGGCGGGCTGCCGTCGGGGAGCTGTTTTTT
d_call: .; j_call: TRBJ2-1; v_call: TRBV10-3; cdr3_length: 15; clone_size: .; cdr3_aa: CAISERREPNNEQFF; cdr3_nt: TGTGCCATCAGTGAACGGCGGGAACCCAACAATGAGCAGTTCTTC
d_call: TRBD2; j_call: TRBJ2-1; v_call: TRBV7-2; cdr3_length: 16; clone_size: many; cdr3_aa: CASSSGGGAGYNEQFF; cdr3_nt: TGTGCCAGCAGCTCCGGGGGGGGTGCGGGTTACAATGAGCAGTTCTTC
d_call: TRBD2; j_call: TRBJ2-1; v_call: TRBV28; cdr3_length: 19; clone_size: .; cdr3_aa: CASSSPSASGRGSYNEQFF; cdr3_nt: TGTGCCAGCAGTTCCCCTTCCGCTAGCGGGAGAGGGTCCTACAATGAGCAGTTCTTC
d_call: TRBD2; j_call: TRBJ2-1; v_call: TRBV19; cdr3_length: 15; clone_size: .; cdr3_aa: CASRAPGGPMREQFF; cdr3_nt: TGTGCCAGTAGGGCCCCGGGAGGGCCAATGAGAGAGCAGTTCTTC
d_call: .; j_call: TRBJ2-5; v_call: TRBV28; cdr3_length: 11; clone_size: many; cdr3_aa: CASTERQTQYF; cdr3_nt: TGTGCCAGCACCGAGCGGCAGACCCAGTACTTC
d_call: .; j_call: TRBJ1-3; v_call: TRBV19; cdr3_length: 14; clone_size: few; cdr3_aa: CASSTGPSGNTIYF; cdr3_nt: TGTGCCAGTAGTACAGGACCCTCTGGAAACACCATATATTTT
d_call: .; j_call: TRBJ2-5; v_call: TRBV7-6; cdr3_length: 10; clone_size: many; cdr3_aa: CASGPGTQYF; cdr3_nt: TGTGCCAGCGGGCCGGGGACCCAGTACTTC
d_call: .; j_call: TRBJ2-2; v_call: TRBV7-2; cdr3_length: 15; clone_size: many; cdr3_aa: CASSLAGLKTGELFF; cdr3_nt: TGTGCCAGCAGCTTGGCAGGCTTGAAAACCGGGGAGCTGTTTTTT
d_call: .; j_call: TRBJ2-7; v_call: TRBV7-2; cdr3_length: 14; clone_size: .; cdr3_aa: CASSILAASYEQYF; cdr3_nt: TGTGCCAGCAGCATCTTAGCGGCCTCCTACGAGCAGTACTTC
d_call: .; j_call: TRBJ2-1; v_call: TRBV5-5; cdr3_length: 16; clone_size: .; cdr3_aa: CASSLAGDISYNEQFF; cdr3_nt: TGTGCCAGCAGCTTGGCGGGGGACATCTCCTACAATGAGCAGTTCTTC
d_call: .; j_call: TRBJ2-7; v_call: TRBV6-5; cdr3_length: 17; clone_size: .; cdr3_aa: CASSYSVLSGGGGEQYF; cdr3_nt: TGTGCCAGCAGTTACTCAGTATTATCGGGAGGGGGCGGGGAGCAGTACTTC
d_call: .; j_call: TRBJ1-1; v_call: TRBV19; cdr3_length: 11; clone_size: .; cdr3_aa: CASKANTEAFF; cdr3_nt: TGTGCCAGTAAGGCGAACACTGAAGCTTTCTTT
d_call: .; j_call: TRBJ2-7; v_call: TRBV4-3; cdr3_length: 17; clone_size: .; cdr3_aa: CASSQEGQGSGSYEQYF; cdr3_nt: TGCGCCAGCAGCCAAGAGGGCCAGGGGTCTGGATCCTACGAGCAGTACTTC
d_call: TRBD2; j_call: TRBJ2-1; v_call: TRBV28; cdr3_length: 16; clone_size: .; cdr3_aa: CASSWRRTSGYNEQFF; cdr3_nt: TGTGCCAGCAGTTGGCGCAGGACTAGCGGATACAATGAGCAGTTCTTC
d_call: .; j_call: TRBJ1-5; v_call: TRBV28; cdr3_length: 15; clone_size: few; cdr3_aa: CASSFPGYGNQPQHF; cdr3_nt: TGTGCCAGCAGTTTCCCAGGGTATGGCAATCAGCCCCAGCATTTT
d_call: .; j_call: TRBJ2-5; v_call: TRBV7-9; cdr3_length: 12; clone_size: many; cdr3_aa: CASSWVSETQYF; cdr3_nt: TGTGCCAGCAGCTGGGTATCGGAGACCCAGTACTTC
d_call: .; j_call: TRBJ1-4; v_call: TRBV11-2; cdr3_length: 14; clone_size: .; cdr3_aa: CASSRPGTNEKLFF; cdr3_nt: TGTGCCAGCAGCCGCCCTGGAACTAATGAAAAACTGTTTTTT
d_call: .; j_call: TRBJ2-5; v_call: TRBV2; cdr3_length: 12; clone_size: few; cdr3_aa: CASWGGAETQYF; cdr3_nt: TGTGCCAGTTGGGGGGGCGCGGAGACCCAGTACTTC
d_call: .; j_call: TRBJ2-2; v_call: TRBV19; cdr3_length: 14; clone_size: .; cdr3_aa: CASSPGTGAGELFF; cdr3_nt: TGTGCCAGTAGTCCCGGGACCGGCGCCGGGGAGCTGTTTTTT
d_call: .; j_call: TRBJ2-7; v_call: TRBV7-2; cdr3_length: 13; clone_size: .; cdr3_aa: CASSLVRADEQYF; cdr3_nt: TGTGCCAGCAGCTTAGTAAGGGCGGATGAGCAGTACTTC
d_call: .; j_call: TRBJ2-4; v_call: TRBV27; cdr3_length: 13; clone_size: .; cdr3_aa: CASSSYPGLFQYF; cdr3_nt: TGTGCCAGCAGTTCCTATCCCGGACTGTTTCAGTACTTC
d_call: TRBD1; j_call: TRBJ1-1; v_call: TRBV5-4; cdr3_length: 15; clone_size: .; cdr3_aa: CASSMGNRGMTEAFF; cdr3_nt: TGTGCCAGCAGCATGGGAAACAGGGGAATGACTGAAGCTTTCTTT
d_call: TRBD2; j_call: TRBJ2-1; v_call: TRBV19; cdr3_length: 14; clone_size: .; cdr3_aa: CASRLLAGRDEQFF; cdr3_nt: TGTGCCAGTAGACTACTAGCGGGACGGGATGAGCAGTTCTTC
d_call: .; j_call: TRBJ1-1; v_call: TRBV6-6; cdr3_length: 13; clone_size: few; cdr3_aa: CASSGRGGAEAFF; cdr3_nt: TGTGCCAGCAGTGGGCGCGGCGGGGCCGAAGCTTTCTTT
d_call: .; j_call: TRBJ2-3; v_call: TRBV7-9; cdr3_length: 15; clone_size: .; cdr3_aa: CASSLSQGSTDTQYF; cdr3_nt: TGTGCCAGCAGCTTGTCTCAGGGGAGCACAGATACGCAGTATTTT
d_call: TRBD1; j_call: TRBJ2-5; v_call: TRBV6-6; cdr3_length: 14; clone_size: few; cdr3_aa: CASSGYRDRVLKYF; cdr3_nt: TGTGCCAGCAGTGGATACCGGGACAGGGTTTTGAAGTACTTC
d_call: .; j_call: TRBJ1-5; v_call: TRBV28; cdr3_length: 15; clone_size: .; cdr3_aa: CASTTSLWGNQPQHF; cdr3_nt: TGTGCCAGCACGACTTCTCTTTGGGGCAATCAGCCCCAGCATTTT
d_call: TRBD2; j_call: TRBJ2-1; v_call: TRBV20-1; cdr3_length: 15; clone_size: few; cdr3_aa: CSAPLAGRPDNEQFF; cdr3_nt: TGCAGTGCTCCTCTAGCGGGAAGACCGGACAATGAGCAGTTCTTC
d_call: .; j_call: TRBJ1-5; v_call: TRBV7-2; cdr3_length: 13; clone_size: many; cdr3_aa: CASSLDLNQPQHF; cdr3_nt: TGTGCCAGCAGCTTAGACCTCAATCAGCCCCAGCATTTT
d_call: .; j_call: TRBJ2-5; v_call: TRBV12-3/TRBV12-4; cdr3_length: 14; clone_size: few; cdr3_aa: CASSLDGLLETQYF; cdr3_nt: TGTGCCAGCAGTTTGGACGGACTCTTGGAGACCCAGTACTTC
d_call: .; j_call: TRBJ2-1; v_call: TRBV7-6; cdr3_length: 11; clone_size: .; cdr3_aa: CASSLDRFLVF; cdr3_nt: TGTGCCAGCAGCTTAGACAGGTTTTTGGTCTTC
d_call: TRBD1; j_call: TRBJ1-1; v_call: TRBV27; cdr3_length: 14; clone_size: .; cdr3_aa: CASSYTGGITEAFF; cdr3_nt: TGTGCCAGCAGCTATACAGGGGGGATTACTGAAGCTTTCTTT
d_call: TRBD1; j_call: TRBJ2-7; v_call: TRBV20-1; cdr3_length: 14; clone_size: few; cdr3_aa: CSAQRGQGAYEQYF; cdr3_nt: TGCAGTGCTCAGCGGGGACAGGGGGCTTACGAGCAGTACTTC
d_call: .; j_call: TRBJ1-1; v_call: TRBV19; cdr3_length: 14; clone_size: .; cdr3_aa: CASLVEGVNTEAFF; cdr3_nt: TGTGCCAGCCTGGTGGAGGGGGTGAACACTGAAGCTTTCTTT
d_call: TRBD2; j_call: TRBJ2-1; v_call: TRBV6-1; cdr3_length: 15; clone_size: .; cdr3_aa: CASSEEIAGVDWQFF; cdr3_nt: TGTGCCAGCAGTGAGGAAATAGCGGGAGTGGATTGGCAGTTCTTC
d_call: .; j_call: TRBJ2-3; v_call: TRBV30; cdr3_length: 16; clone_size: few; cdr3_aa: CAWSVGGTANTDTQYF; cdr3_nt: TGTGCCTGGAGTGTAGGGGGGACAGCGAACACAGATACGCAGTATTTT
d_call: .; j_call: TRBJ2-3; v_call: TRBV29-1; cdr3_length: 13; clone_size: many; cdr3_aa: CSVEGPVGATQYF; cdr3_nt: TGCAGCGTTGAAGGGCCTGTTGGGGCTACGCAGTATTTT